This TCR beta chain was identified in a study of blood T cell repertoires in COVID-19. Overall study context: Spain, Italy and the United States supplied samples that represented acute and convalescent COVID-19.

Per the original data handling: Amplification of reference gene primers was used by the study to estimate nucleated cell counts. Assay: immunoSEQ multiplex PCR; the TCRdb copy retains only in-frame clones and omits some. V and J calls and clone size are copied from that table; D and trimming were computed from the DNA. The table shows some 530,000 clones, with roughly 85% occurring only once. CDR3 length: 15 amino acids. Per the germline V gene, CDR1 is SGHTA and CDR2 is FQGTGA. V shed 2 bases and J 7 bases; nucleotides not matched to a gene: 3. The TCR originated in a human donor in a cohort sampled during active COVID-19. The chain recombines TRBV7-3 with TRBJ2-1, with 12 bases matching TRBD2. Sequencing was done on a sample of peripheral blood. The CDR3, as DNA: TGTGCCAGCAGCTTAGCTAGCGGGAGGGAAAATGAGCAGTTCTTC. Translated, it gives CASSLASGRENEQFF. Looking up the rest from reference TRBV7-3 and TRBJ2-1 gives the full variable domain: GAGVSQTPSNKVTEKGKYVELRCDPISGHTALYWYRQSLGQGPEFLIYFQGTGAADDSGLPNDRFFAVRPEGSVSTLKIQRTERGDSAVYLCASSLASGRENEQFFGPGTRLTVL.